This TCR beta chain was profiled in a study of human T cells and chemical hapten exposure. Across the whole study: Patients additionally received therapeutic doses of diphenylcyclopropenone on the scalp once a week, and this continued throughout the roughly 25-week study. Study-wide results and limits: PT1 expanded TCR counts correlated positively with patch test score. Unchanged with DPC sensitization were TCRs above 1 in 1000 frequency.

Comments on this clonotype: Its antigen remains unidentified.

Regarding time point: pre-sensitization, week 0. Treatment meaning: therapeutic diphenylcyclopropenone sensitization with weekly scalp DPC. In the library, unique molecular identifiers were attached to individual cDNA molecules. TCRdb used MiXCR to reprocess the RACE reads, holding one entry per CDR3 protein. Found here are about 350,000 distinct CDR3 sequences, about 5% of them singletons; the top ten hold about 8.7%. Trimming pared 8 bases from V and 1 base from J, leaving 8 bases between. Germline loops: CDR1 SGHVS, CDR2 FNYEAQ. CDR3 length: 12 residues. The sample was whole blood, taken in connection with sensitization to the hapten diphenylcyclopropenone (DPC). This receptor was identified in a woman aged 18 to 35 with alopecia areata. Some clones in this sample may be carry-over from other donors' samples. The chain recombines TRBV7-6 with TRBJ1-1, with D hard to call. Here the CDR3 DNA reads TGTGCCAGCGGCAAGCCGAACACTGAAGCTTTCTTT. Translated: CASGKPNTEAFF. The complete variable domain, with remaining parts taken from reference TRBV7-6 and TRBJ1-1, reads GAGVSQSPRYKVTKRGQDVALRCDPISGHVSLYWYRQALGQGPEFLTYFNYEAQQDKSGLPNDRFSAERPEGSISTLTIQRTEQRDSAMYRCASGKPNTEAFFGQGTRLTVV.